This T cell receptor beta chain was sequenced in a study of T cells after somatic rescue of genetic block. Some clones are missing from TCRdb's copy, which holds only in-frame ones; the method was immunoSEQ multiplex PCR. The data contain around 67,000 clones, about 90% of them singletons. The length of the CDR3 is 15 residues. Germline CDR1 and CDR2: MGHRA and YSYEKL. V was clipped by 0 bases and J by 5 bases, with 11 bases between them. This chain joins TRBV4-1 and TRBJ2-1; TRBD1 or TRBD2 may be the D gene (5 bases each). The TCR originated in a middle-aged man. Specimen: peripheral blood mononuclear cells (PBMCs). The CDR3 here is CASSQERAGHNEQFF. CDR3 DNA: TGCGCCAGCAGCCAAGAGCGGGCAGGGCACAATGAGCAGTTCTTC.